The 15 T cell receptor beta chains reported below all come from one sample, sequenced in a study of cytomegalovirus exposure and HLA in healthy donors. The PCR employed 60 Vbeta primers together with 13 Jbeta primers. This table comes from immunoSEQ multiplex PCR, and its TCRdb copy is limited to in-frame clones, with some not included. The sample includes around 200,000 clones, 60% to 85% of them seen just once. Sequences were obtained from PBMCs. The receptors originated from a female donor in good health and CMV-seronegative.

The chain uses TRBV27 and TRBJ1-3, with unresolved D. This CDR3 is built from 17 residues. Per the germline V gene, CDR1 is MNHEY and CDR2 is SMNVEV (reference sequence). V lost 4 bases and J 0 bases, leaving 16 bases between the germline ends. The CDR3 coding sequence is TGTGCCAGCAGTTCCCGATTGTGGAGAAACTCTGGAAACACCATATATTTT. Its protein is CASSSRLWRNSGNTIYF.

The V and J genes are TRBV4-3 and TRBJ2-2; D is uncertain. Germline values: CDR1 LGHNA, CDR2 YSLEER. The V and J ends lost 6 bases and 2 bases respectively, with 13 bases between them. The CDR3 has 15 residues. The CDR3 bases are TGCGCCAGCAGGCTTTACCCAGGAAACACCGGGGAGCTGTTTTTT. It specifies CASRLYPGNTGELFF.

This sequence joins TRBV6-1 and TRBJ2-7; D is possibly TRBD1 (5 bases). This CDR3 is 13 amino acids long. CDR1 is MNHNS, CDR2 SASEGT, per germline. Trimming removed 6 bases at V and 3 bases at J, with 12 bases between. This CDR3 reads CASRIREFYEQYF. The CDR3 bases are TGTGCCAGCAGGATCAGGGAATTCTACGAGCAGTACTTC.

The chain links TRBV15 to TRBJ2-3; 11 nucleotides align to TRBD2. The germline V gene encodes CDR1 LNHNV and CDR2 YYDKDF (reference sequence). V dropped 5 bases and J dropped 2; count of bases not matched to a gene: 3. The CDR3 runs 15 residues. CDR3 DNA sequence: TGTGCCACCAGCGGGGGACTAGCGGTCACAGATACGCAGTATTTT. Translation: CATSGGLAVTDTQYF.

This clone occurred a few times. The chain combines TRBV18 with TRBJ2-5, with TRBD1 matching 8 bases. The V segment lost 3 bases and the J segment 2 bases; nucleotides outside the gene matches: 2. Germline CDR1 reads KGHSH; CDR2 reads LQKENI. This CDR3 comprises 14 residues. CDR3 sequence: CASSPNRGQETQYF. In DNA, the CDR3 is TGTGCCAGCTCACCGAACAGGGGGCAAGAGACCCAGTACTTC.

The CDR3 DNA is TGTGCCATCAGTGAGTTACAGGGGGCCTACGAGCAGTACTTC. It encodes CAISELQGAYEQYF. This chain joins TRBV10-3 and TRBJ2-7, with 8 bases matching TRBD1. The CDR3 is 14 amino acids. Per germline, CDR1 ENHRY and CDR2 SYGVKD. The V gene end was trimmed by 1 base and the J gene end by 2 bases; junction bases not matched to a gene: 1.

This clone appeared a few times. This sequence joins TRBV7-6 and TRBJ1-1, with D unresolved. There are 13 residues in the CDR3. Deletions cut 6 bases from V and 1 base from J, with 9 bases between. Per germline, CDR1 SGHVS and CDR2 FNYEAQ. The CDR3 region is CASRATQNTEAFF. CDR3 coding DNA: TGTGCCAGCAGGGCGACACAGAACACTGAAGCTTTCTTT.

Only one count was recorded for this clone. The chain uses TRBV30 and TRBJ1-1; D is undetermined. Germline assignment: CDR1 GTSNPN and CDR2 SVGIG (reference sequence). Trimming removed 2 bases at V and 0 bases at J, with 16 bases between. The CDR3 has 16 residues. The CDR3 DNA reads TGTGCCTGGAGTTGGCGGGGTATGGTTATGAACACTGAAGCTTTCTTT. This translates into CAWSWRGMVMNTEAFF.

This clone occurred once. The chain recombines TRBV6-1 with TRBJ1-5, with unresolved D. The V end was cut by 8 bases, the J end by 0 bases, with 8 bases between. The CDR3 extends over 13 amino acids. CDR1 and CDR2 (germline): MNHNS, SASEGT. CDR3 nucleotides: TGTGCCAGCGCACGCAGTAGCAATCAGCCCCAGCATTTT. Its translation is CASARSSNQPQHF.

The V call is TRBV28, the J call TRBJ2-1; a weak D match, TRBD1 (8 bases). This CDR3 has 16 amino acids. Germline CDR1 MDHEN, CDR2 SYDVKM. V dropped 4 bases and J dropped 1 base, with 14 bases sitting between them. The DNA of the CDR3 is TGTGCCAGCAGTTCCCCACAGGGGGGGTCCTACAATGAGCAGTTCTTC. Amino acid sequence: CASSSPQGGSYNEQFF.

As to this clone: This specimen includes other DNA sequences encoding the same CDR3. The CDR3 sequence: CASILPGQQYRNTGELFF. The CDR3 DNA is TGTGCCAGCATTTTGCCGGGACAGCAATATAGGAACACCGGGGAGCTGTTTTTT. The chain links TRBV6-4 to TRBJ2-2, with 7 positions matching TRBD1. From germline, CDR1 is MRHNA and CDR2 SNTAGT. The trim removed 7 bases at V and 1 base at J, leaving 15 bases unmatched. The CDR3 extends over 18 amino acids.

This clone came up a few times. This rearrangement joins TRBV18 to TRBJ2-3; weak D call: TRBD1 (5 bases). CDR1 KGHSH and CDR2 LQKENI come from the germline V gene. Trimming shortened V by 3 bases and J by 9 bases, and 13 bases separated the two germline ends. This CDR3 region has 13 residues. CDR3 loop: CASSPDSGRTQYF. DNA of the CDR3: TGTGCCAGCTCACCCGACTCAGGGCGGACGCAGTATTTT.

Notes on this clone: One end of the junction does not line up with germline, which may come from a read error. The same CDR3 arises from other DNA sequences in this sample as well. This rearrangement joins TRBV6-5 to TRBJ2-6; TRBD2 matches at 7 bases. CDR3 length equals 16 residues. Germline CDR1 and CDR2: MNHEY and SVGAGI. As DNA, the CDR3 is TGTGCCAGCAGTTACCGGCGGGGGTCTGGGGCCAACGTCCTGACCTTC. Encoded protein: CASSYRRGSGANVLTF.

The chain is built from TRBV7-6 and TRBJ1-5; D is perhaps TRBD1 (5 bases). V dropped 5 bases and J dropped 4 bases, with 9 bases sitting between them. Germline V gene lookup returns CDR1 SGHVS and CDR2 FNYEAQ. The CDR3 has 13 residues. CDR3 sequence: CASSPQENQPQHF. In nucleotides, the CDR3 is TGTGCCAGCAGCCCACAGGAGAATCAGCCCCAGCATTTT.

The chain employs TRBV28 and TRBJ2-7; 9 positions agree with TRBD2. This CDR3 spans 15 amino acids. Trimming cost V 5 bases and J 2 bases; bases outside gene matches: 7. The V gene's germline CDR1 is MDHEN and CDR2 SYDVKM. The CDR3 DNA reads TGTGCCAGCAGTCCCCGACTAGCGGCGACCTACGAGCAGTACTTC. Translated, it gives CASSPRLAATYEQYF.